Following are 13 T cell receptor beta chains from one sample sequenced in a study of beta chain features in type 1 diabetes. Study-level points and caveats: All four CD4+ subsets from Type 1 diabetes patients carried moderately but significantly shorter TCRB CDR3s.

The antigens these receptors bind are not known. Expressed TCRB transcripts were sequenced after all isolated RNA was converted to cDNA. Sequenced by immunoSEQ multiplex PCR; TCRdb stores in-frame clones only, minus some. Here the sample spans some 350,000 clones, over 8.5% being singletons. The sample was central memory CD4+ T cells from blood. The receptor set was obtained from a man in his thirties or forties with type 1 diabetes.

The CDR3 DNA sequence: TGTGCCAGCAGCACGCAGGGGGTTCAGCCCCAGCATTTT. It specifies CASSTQGVQPQHF. This sequence joins TRBV7-2 and TRBJ1-5, with 7 bases fitting TRBD1. Trimming at V came to 5 bases and at J to 6 bases, leaving 4 bases not matched to a gene. This CDR3 spans 13 amino acids. Germline CDR1 SGHTA, CDR2 FQGNSA.

This clone was seen a handful of times. The chain uses TRBV10-3 and TRBJ2-5; possible D gene TRBD1, 5 bases. CDR3 length equals 12 residues. V was pared by 11 bases and J by 5 bases, with 15 bases between. Germline loops: CDR1 ENHRY, CDR2 SYGVKD. The CDR3 DNA sequence: TGTGCCTCCTGGGCAGGGTGGGAGACCCAGTACTTC. It specifies CASWAGWETQYF.

This clone was seen at least ten times. The chain recombines TRBV7-6 with TRBJ2-1, with D perhaps TRBD2 (6 bases). This CDR3 is 15 amino acids long. V was pared by 1 base and J by 4 bases, with 11 bases between. Per the germline V gene, CDR1 is SGHVS and CDR2 is FNYEAQ. CDR3 in amino acids: CASSLEASEYNEQFF. The DNA for the CDR3 is TGTGCCAGCAGCTTAGAGGCTAGCGAGTACAATGAGCAGTTCTTC.

The chain couples TRBV6-6 to TRBJ2-7; D is perhaps TRBD2 (6 bases). The V gene's germline CDR1 is MNHNY and CDR2 SVGAGI (reference sequence). This CDR3 spans 12 amino acids. Trimming cost V 8 bases and J 6 bases, with 14 bases left between them. The CDR3 sequence is CASSKQGGEQYF. For the CDR3, the DNA is TGTGCCAGCTCGAAGCAGGGAGGCGAGCAGTACTTC.

V gene TRBV28 combines with J gene TRBJ2-7, with TRBD2 as a possible D gene (6 bases). CDR3 length: 15 amino acids. V lost 7 bases and J 0 bases, leaving 16 bases between the germline ends. Germline V gives CDR1 MDHEN, CDR2 SYDVKM. Written as DNA, the CDR3 is TGTGCCAGCACCGTGGGGGAGGCCGCCTCCTACGAGCAGTACTTC. Amino acids: CASTVGEAASYEQYF. The full variable domain, with the rest looked up from reference TRBV28 and TRBJ2-7, is DVKVTQSSRYLVKRTGEKVFLECVQDMDHENMFWYRQDPGLGLRLIYFSYDVKMKEKGDIPEGYSVSREKKERFSLILESASTNQTSMYLCASTVGEAASYEQYFGPGTRLTVT.

This clone was detected only a few times. The chain joins TRBV7-2 to TRBJ2-3; no definite D call. The CDR3 has 12 amino acids. V was pared by 1 base and J by 6 bases, with 5 bases between. CDR1 SGHTA and CDR2 FQGNSA come from the germline V gene. The CDR3 nucleotides are TGTGCCAGCAGCTTAGGTTGGGATACGCAGTATTTT. It translates to CASSLGWDTQYF.

This clone was recorded a few times. V usage is TRBV6-1 and J usage is TRBJ1-1; no firm D call. The germline gives CDR1 MNHNS, CDR2 SASEGT. CDR3 length: 12 residues. Trimming removed 6 bases at V and 13 bases at J, with 18 bases between. The CDR3 spells CASSPASTLGFF. The CDR3 DNA sequence: TGTGCCAGCAGCCCGGCCTCGACCCTGGGTTTCTTT.

The rearrangement links TRBV5-5 to TRBJ1-1, with unresolved D. The CDR3 is 15 amino acids. Germline CDR1 is SGHKS and CDR2 is YYEKEE (reference sequence). V lost 1 base, J lost 3 bases, and 13 bases lay in between. The CDR3 reads CASSLSVQSHTEAFF. The CDR3 coding sequence is TGTGCCAGCAGCTTGTCCGTCCAGTCTCACACTGAAGCTTTCTTT.

The gene calls are TRBV4-3 and TRBJ2-1; D gene ambiguous. The CDR3 is 15 amino acids. Per germline, CDR1 LGHNA and CDR2 YSLEER. Deletions cut 0 bases from V and 8 bases from J, with 14 bases between. CDR3 residues: CASSQDSQRVHEQFF. In nucleotides, the CDR3 is TGCGCCAGCAGCCAAGATTCTCAACGGGTTCATGAGCAGTTCTTC.

V and J are TRBV6-1 and TRBJ2-7; TRBD1 aligns across 9 bases. Germline trimming cut 8 bases from V and 2 bases from J; bases unmatched to any gene: 7. The CDR3 covers 14 residues. CDR1 and CDR2 (germline): MNHNS, SASEGT. CDR3 sequence: CASFPGQGPYEQYF. CDR3 bases: TGTGCCAGCTTTCCGGGACAGGGCCCCTACGAGCAGTACTTC.

This clone has just a few counts. V is TRBV5-1 and J is TRBJ2-2; tentatively, D is TRBD1 or TRBD2 (6 bases each). The CDR3 runs 15 residues. V was trimmed by 3 bases and J by 7 bases, leaving 16 bases between them. The germline CDR1 and CDR2 sequences are SGHRS and YFSETQ. CDR3 sequence: CASSYPEGGIGELFF. For the CDR3, the DNA is TGCGCCAGCAGCTATCCCGAAGGGGGGATCGGGGAGCTGTTTTTT.

J is TRBJ2-3 and V is TRBV2, with a possible D match to TRBD2 (6 bases). The V and J ends lost 6 bases and 8 bases respectively, with 12 bases between them. The CDR3 covers 12 residues. CDR1 and CDR2 (germline): SNHLY, FYNNEI. The CDR3 sequence: CASRDYLGTQYF. CDR3 bases: TGTGCCAGCAGGGACTACTTAGGTACGCAGTATTTT.

This clone was counted between two and nine times. The rearrangement joins TRBV6-5 to TRBJ2-5; no clear D gene. Trimming took off 4 bases at V and 4 bases at J, with 10 bases between the two ends. The CDR3 length is 13 residues. CDR1 is MNHEY and CDR2 is SVGAGI in the germline V gene. CDR3 sequence reads: CASSLTWRETQYF. CDR3 nucleotides: TGTGCCAGCAGTTTGACGTGGCGAGAGACCCAGTACTTC.